The 20 T cell receptor beta chains listed next were all sequenced from one sample in a study of T cell responses to AZD1222 COVID-19 vaccine. The repertoire was sequenced with immunoSEQ multiplex PCR; TCRdb's copy has only in-frame clones and lacks some. The repertoire holds about 93,000 clones, with 80% to 90% as singletons. This sample comprised peripheral blood, obtained 28 days after the second AZD1222 dose. These receptor sequences come from an adult who received the AZD1222 COVID-19 vaccine.

This chain connects TRBV30 to TRBJ1-3; D is unclear. Germline V gene sequence: CDR1 GTSNPN, CDR2 SVGIG (reference sequence). V shed 0 bases and J shed 0 bases, with 15 bases lying between them. The CDR3 consists of 17 residues. The CDR3 DNA reads TGTGCCTGGAGTGTGTCGGGTAAAGGGCTCTCTGGAAACACCATATATTTT. This encodes CAWSVSGKGLSGNTIYF. The complete variable domain, with remaining parts taken from reference TRBV30 and TRBJ1-3, reads SQTIHQWPATLVQPVGSPLSLECTVEGTSNPNLYWYRQAAGRGLQLLFYSVGIGQISSEVPQNLSASRPQDRQFILSSKKLLLSDSGFYLCAWSVSGKGLSGNTIYFGEGSWLTVV.

This clone was counted between two and nine times. V gene TRBV27 combines with J gene TRBJ1-5, with 8 bases identical to TRBD1. Per the germline V gene, CDR1 is MNHEY and CDR2 is SMNVEV (reference sequence). Trimming removed 5 bases from V and 5 bases from J; junction bases left unmatched: 8. The CDR3 totals 15 residues. The CDR3 spells CASSPGTGSYQPQHF. In nucleotides, the CDR3 is TGTGCCAGCAGTCCCGGGACAGGTTCTTATCAGCCCCAGCATTTT.

This rearrangement joins TRBV6-5 to TRBJ1-1; the D gene is possibly TRBD1 (6 bases). CDR3 length equals 13 residues. Germline CDR1 reads MNHEY; CDR2 reads SVGAGI. V shed 7 bases and J shed 2 bases, with 11 bases lying between them. The CDR3 DNA follows: TGTGCCAGCAAGAGGGGGGACAACACTGAAGCTTTCTTT. Translation: CASKRGDNTEAFF.

V gene TRBV12-3 or TRBV12-4 combines with J gene TRBJ1-1; unclear D gene. V was shortened by 2 bases and J by 10 bases, with 14 bases between the two germline ends. CDR3 length: 13 residues. In nucleotides, the CDR3 is TGTGCCAGCAGTTTAAACAGTCACCTAGTAGCTTTCTTT. Translating it yields CASSLNSHLVAFF.

V gene TRBV3-1 (or the pseudogene TRBV3-2) combines with J gene TRBJ1-3, with 9 bases identical to TRBD1. There are 16 residues in the CDR3. The V segment lost 4 bases and the J segment 2 bases; nucleotides outside the gene matches: 6. Germline assignment: CDR1 LGHDT and CDR2 YNNKEL (reference sequence). CDR3 in amino acids: CASSPTGGAAGNTIYF. In DNA, the CDR3 is TGTGCCAGCAGCCCAACAGGGGGCGCAGCTGGAAACACCATATATTTT.

This chain connects TRBV7-9 to TRBJ1-3; 8 bases fit TRBD1. With 6 bases clipped from V and 3 bases from J, the junction kept 7 bases outside the gene matches. The CDR3 runs 15 residues. From germline, CDR1 is SEHNR and CDR2 FQNEAQ (reference sequence). CDR3 residues: CASRLQGEGGNTIYF. CDR3 bases: TGTGCCAGCAGATTACAGGGGGAAGGTGGAAACACCATATATTTT.

The gene calls are TRBV27 and TRBJ2-1; 13 nucleotides match TRBD2. This CDR3 has 17 residues. Trimming cost V 6 bases and J 8 bases; bases outside gene matches: 13. The germline gives CDR1 MNHEY, CDR2 SMNVEV (reference sequence). The CDR3 DNA follows: TGTGCCAGCAGCCACAAACCGGGACTAGCGGGAAGGGATGAGCAGTTCTTC. This translates into CASSHKPGLAGRDEQFF.

V gene TRBV4-2 combines with J gene TRBJ2-1; 7 nucleotides align to TRBD1. CDR1 LGHNA and CDR2 YNFKEQ come from the germline V gene. V dropped 3 bases and J dropped 9; count of bases not matched to a gene: 8. The CDR3 runs to 14 residues. CDR3 in amino acids: CASSHYRGRREQFF. CDR3 nucleotide sequence: TGTGCCAGCAGCCACTACAGGGGTAGGCGTGAGCAGTTCTTC.

This sequence joins TRBV5-1 and TRBJ2-5; D may be TRBD2 (6 bases). The V end lost 2 bases, the J end lost 5 bases, and 13 bases lay between the germline ends. Germline V lookup: CDR1 SGHRS, CDR2 YFSETQ. CDR3 length: 14 residues. The CDR3 DNA reads as TGCGCCAGCAGCTTCTTTGGGGCGGGGGAGACCCAGTACTTC. This translates into CASSFFGAGETQYF.

The chain uses TRBV19 and TRBJ1-2; maybe TRBD1 (5 bases). Trimming left V 6 bases short and J 3 bases short, with 8 bases between. The germline V gene has CDR1 LNHDA and CDR2 SQIVND (reference sequence). The CDR3 runs to 12 residues. CDR3 nucleotides: TGTGCCAGTAGCGACAGCTACTATGGCTACACCTTC. Residues: CASSDSYYGYTF.

The chain employs TRBV3-1 (or the pseudogene TRBV3-2) and TRBJ1-5; D is ambiguous. The CDR3 runs to 14 residues. V shed 2 bases and J shed 0 bases, with 5 bases lying between them. The germline CDR1 and CDR2 sequences are LGHDT and YNNKEL (reference sequence). The CDR3 nucleotides are TGTGCCAGCAGCCAATACCGTAGCAATCAGCCCCAGCATTTT. Its translation is CASSQYRSNQPQHF.

This rearrangement joins TRBV30 to TRBJ1-5; tentative D call: TRBD1 (6 bases). The germline V gene encodes CDR1 GTSNPN and CDR2 SVGIG (reference sequence). This CDR3 has 15 residues. The V end was cut by 0 bases, the J end by 7 bases, with 16 bases between. As DNA, the CDR3 is TGTGCCTGGAGTGTACAGGGAGGGCCCTGGCAGCCCCAGCATTTT. Translated: CAWSVQGGPWQPQHF.

The rearrangement joins TRBV3-1 (or the pseudogene TRBV3-2) to TRBJ1-2; D is perhaps TRBD1 (6 bases). The CDR3 has 13 amino acids. V was trimmed by 4 bases and J by 4 bases, leaving 10 bases between them. Germline CDR1 reads LGHDT; CDR2 reads YNNKEL (reference sequence). The CDR3 DNA follows: TGTGCCAGCAGCCCGGGACACCTCTATGGCTACACCTTC. Encoded protein: CASSPGHLYGYTF.

The DNA of the CDR3 is TGTGCCAGCAGCCCAAAGAACACTGAAGCTTTCTTT. Translation: CASSPKNTEAFF. The chain uses TRBV7-9 and TRBJ1-1, with D unresolved. Trimming removed 5 bases from V and 1 base from J, with 5 bases in between. The CDR3 is 12 amino acids. Per the germline V gene, CDR1 is SEHNR and CDR2 is FQNEAQ (reference sequence).

This clone was seen a few times. The CDR3 bases are TGTGCCTCCCGCGACACTGAAGCTTTCTTT. As protein: CASRDTEAFF. The gene calls are TRBV10-3 and TRBJ1-1; no firm D call. This CDR3 region has 10 residues. Germline lookup yields CDR1 ENHRY and CDR2 SYGVKD. Deletions cut 11 bases from V and 3 bases from J, with 7 bases between.

V is TRBV5-1 and J is TRBJ2-1; a possible D gene is TRBD1 (6 bases). V dropped 4 bases and J dropped 2 bases, with 16 bases sitting between them. The CDR3 consists of 16 residues. Germline V lookup: CDR1 SGHRS, CDR2 YFSETQ. The CDR3 bases are TGCGCCAGCAGCCTGAGGACAGTCGAACCCTACAATGAGCAGTTCTTC. Residues: CASSLRTVEPYNEQFF.

The gene calls are TRBV7-9 and TRBJ1-5; no definite D call. This CDR3 spans 15 amino acids. The V gene lost 1 base and the J gene lost 0 bases, with 7 bases spanning the gap. Germline loops: CDR1 SEHNR, CDR2 FQNEAQ (reference sequence). CDR3 loop: CASSLGDISNQPQHF. CDR3 bases: TGTGCCAGCAGCTTAGGAGACATTAGCAATCAGCCCCAGCATTTT.

The V and J genes are TRBV5-1 and TRBJ1-5; D is possibly TRBD1 (5 bases). The V end was cut by 1 base, the J end by 1 base, with 9 bases between. This CDR3 has 15 residues. Germline values: CDR1 SGHRS, CDR2 YFSETQ. The CDR3 reads CASSLLGESNQPQHF. In DNA form, the CDR3 reads TGCGCCAGCAGCTTGTTGGGGGAAAGCAATCAGCCCCAGCATTTT.

A single count supports this clone. A junction boundary mismatches the germline segment, possibly from a read error. V gene TRBV30 combines with J gene TRBJ2-7; 7 positions agree with TRBD1. Per germline, CDR1 GTSNPN and CDR2 SVGIG (reference sequence). The CDR3 is made up of 14 amino acids. The DNA of the CDR3 is TGTGCCTGGAGTGGGGTGGGACAGTCCTACGAGCGGTACTTC. The encoded protein is CAWSGVGQSYERYF.

This chain connects TRBV12-3 or TRBV12-4 to TRBJ1-2; D not resolved. The CDR3 sequence is 13 residues long. With 7 bases removed from V and 7 bases from J, the gap between germline ends came to 16 bases. CDR3 bases: TGTGCCAGCACTCTAGGGAGCTCCGGTGGCTACACCTTC. It specifies CASTLGSSGGYTF.